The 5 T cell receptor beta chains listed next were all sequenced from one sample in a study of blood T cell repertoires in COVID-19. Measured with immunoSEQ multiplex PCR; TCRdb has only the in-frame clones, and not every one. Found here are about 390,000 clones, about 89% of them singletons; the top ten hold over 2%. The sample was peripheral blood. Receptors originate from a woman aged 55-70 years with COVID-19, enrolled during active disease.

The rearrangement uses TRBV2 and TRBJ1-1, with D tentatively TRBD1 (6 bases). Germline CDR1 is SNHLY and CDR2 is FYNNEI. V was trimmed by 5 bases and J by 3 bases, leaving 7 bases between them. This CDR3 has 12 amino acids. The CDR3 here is CASSTGYTEAFF. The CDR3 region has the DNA TGTGCCAGCAGTACAGGGTACACTGAAGCTTTCTTT.

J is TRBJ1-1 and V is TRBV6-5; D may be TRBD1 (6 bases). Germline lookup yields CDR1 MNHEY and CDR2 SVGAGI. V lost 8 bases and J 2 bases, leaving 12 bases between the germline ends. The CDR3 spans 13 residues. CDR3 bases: TGTGCCAGCTTCCAGGGGACAAACACTGAAGCTTTCTTT. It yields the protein CASFQGTNTEAFF.

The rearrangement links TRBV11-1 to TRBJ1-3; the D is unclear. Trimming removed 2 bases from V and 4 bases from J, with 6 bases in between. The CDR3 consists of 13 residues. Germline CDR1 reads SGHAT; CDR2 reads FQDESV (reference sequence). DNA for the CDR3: TGTGCCAGCAGCTTATATCGGGGAAACACCATATATTTT. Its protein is CASSLYRGNTIYF.

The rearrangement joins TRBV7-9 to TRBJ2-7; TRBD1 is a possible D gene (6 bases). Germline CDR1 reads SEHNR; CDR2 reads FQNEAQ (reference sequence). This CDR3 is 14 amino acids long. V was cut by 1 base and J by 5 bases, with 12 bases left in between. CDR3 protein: CASSLVWTVNEQYF. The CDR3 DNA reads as TGTGCCAGCAGCTTAGTATGGACAGTGAACGAGCAGTACTTC. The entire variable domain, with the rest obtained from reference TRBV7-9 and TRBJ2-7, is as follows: DTGVSQNPRHKITKRGQNVTFRCDPISEHNRLYWYRQTLGQGPEFLTYFQNEAQLEKSRLLSDRFSAERPKGSFSTLEIQRTEQGDSAMYLCASSLVWTVNEQYFGPGTRLTVT.

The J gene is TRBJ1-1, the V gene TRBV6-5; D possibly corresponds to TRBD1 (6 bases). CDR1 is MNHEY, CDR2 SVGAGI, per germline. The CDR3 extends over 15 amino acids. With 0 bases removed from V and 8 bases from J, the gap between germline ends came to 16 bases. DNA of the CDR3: TGTGCCAGCAGTTACTCGAAATCTGGGGGCAAGGAAGCTTTCTTT. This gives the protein CASSYSKSGGKEAFF.